This is a list of T cell receptor beta chains from one sample in a study of shared clonotypes between healthy human individuals. The protocol was immunoSEQ multiplex PCR, while the TCRdb copy is restricted to in-frame clones and leaves out a portion. The data contain 2 million to 3 million clones, 90% to 95% of them singletons. Sequencing was carried out using naive CD4+ T cells from PBMCs. Receptors originate from a man between 18 and 35 years old in good health. Some clones in this sample may be carry-over from other donors' samples. Both conserved end residues are part of each CDR3.

v_gene: TRBV9; j_gene: TRBJ2-7; CDR3aa: CASSVSGLVGEQYF
v_gene: TRBV5-6; j_gene: TRBJ2-7; CDR3aa: CASSALKRSYEQYF
v_gene: TRBV5-1; j_gene: TRBJ2-5; CDR3aa: CASSLEGIGTQYF
v_gene: TRBV7-2; j_gene: TRBJ2-7; CDR3aa: CASSSGLAGVYEQYF
v_gene: TRBV6-6; j_gene: TRBJ2-7; CDR3aa: CASRGQAYEQYF
v_gene: TRBV7-8; j_gene: TRBJ2-5; CDR3aa: CASSYPRGAKETQYF
v_gene: TRBV5-1; j_gene: TRBJ1-2; CDR3aa: CASSHQQGDNYGYTF
v_gene: TRBV6-1; j_gene: TRBJ1-5; CDR3aa: CASSGGAGVNQPQHF
v_gene: TRBV6-1; j_gene: TRBJ2-1; CDR3aa: CASSAGTEGADEQFF
v_gene: TRBV6-5; j_gene: TRBJ2-7; CDR3aa: CASSGQGDDYEQYF
v_gene: TRBV7-9; j_gene: TRBJ2-7; CDR3aa: CAGAGDRDPYEQYF
v_gene: TRBV25-1; j_gene: TRBJ2-3; CDR3aa: CASKGTSGGGDTQYF
v_gene: TRBV29-1; j_gene: TRBJ2-3; CDR3aa: CSVDLRGHGSPWVDTQYF
v_gene: TRBV2; j_gene: TRBJ2-5; CDR3aa: CASSPRGTLKTQYF
v_gene: TRBV2; j_gene: NA; CDR3aa: CASSETFYEQYF
v_gene: TRBV19; j_gene: TRBJ2-1; CDR3aa: CASSIVVWGQGHNEQFF
v_gene: TRBV29-1; j_gene: TRBJ1-1; CDR3aa: CRGQMGPGTEAFF
v_gene: TRBV2; j_gene: TRBJ1-6; CDR3aa: CASRDSGSPLHF
v_gene: TRBV10-3; j_gene: TRBJ2-1; CDR3aa: CAIRASGSPENEQFF
v_gene: TRBV7-2; j_gene: TRBJ1-3; CDR3aa: CASSLVMRNTIYF
v_gene: TRBV6-1; j_gene: TRBJ1-2; CDR3aa: CASSEALRDRGANLYGYTF
v_gene: TRBV20-1; j_gene: TRBJ1-2; CDR3aa: CSASGGYTF
v_gene: TRBV15; j_gene: TRBJ1-3; CDR3aa: CATSRDQGGNTIYF
v_gene: TRBV9; j_gene: TRBJ2-3; CDR3aa: CASSVAPQGAADTQYF
v_gene: TRBV7-8; j_gene: TRBJ1-2; CDR3aa: CASSLARTGFGGYTF
v_gene: TRBV7-2; j_gene: TRBJ2-1; CDR3aa: CASSLRGPSPDEQFF
v_gene: TRBV19; j_gene: TRBJ2-3; CDR3aa: CASSSAPGKDTQYF
v_gene: TRBV6-1; j_gene: TRBJ2-7; CDR3aa: CASMSRAGSSEQYF
v_gene: TRBV11-2; j_gene: TRBJ1-1; CDR3aa: CASSLTGGTEAFF
v_gene: TRBV2; j_gene: TRBJ2-1; CDR3aa: CASSVYNEQFF
v_gene: TRBV5-4; j_gene: TRBJ2-1; CDR3aa: CASSLGTSGRMGNEQFF
v_gene: TRBV5-1; j_gene: TRBJ2-3; CDR3aa: CASSPGTGYADTQYF
v_gene: TRBV28; j_gene: TRBJ2-7; CDR3aa: CASNPGLYYEQYF